Listed below are T cell receptor beta chains from one sample, sequenced in a study of T cells after somatic rescue of genetic block. TCRdb's copy holds only in-frame clones and misses some; the assay was immunoSEQ multiplex PCR. The sample yields about 14,000 clones, about 65% seen once. The sequencing input was peripheral blood mononuclear cells (PBMCs). These TCRs come from a boy aged 5 to 17. Both conserved end residues are part of each CDR3. The D gene is left open where the match is weak. Size values are once, few and many counts, or a class for expanded clones, and some rows have none.

NA,TRBJ2-1,NA,TRBV7-9,CASSPPIYNEQFF,TGTGCCAGCAGCCCACCGATTTACAATGAGCAGTTCTTC
NA,TRBJ2-5,NA,TRBV27,CASRGGWETQYF,TGTGCCAGCAGGGGGGGTTGGGAGACCCAGTACTTC
NA,TRBJ2-3,NA,TRBV7-3,CASSLWGSTGSDTQYF,TGTGCCAGCAGCCTTTGGGGATCCACAGGGTCGGATACGCAGTATTTT
NA,TRBJ2-4,TRBD1,TRBV18,CASSPSPTGQNIQYF,TGTGCCAGCTCACCTTCCCCGACAGGGCAAAACATTCAGTACTTC
medium-sized,TRBJ2-7,TRBD1,TRBV11-3,CASRIGGTASYEQYF,TGTGCCAGCAGGATAGGTGGGACAGCCTCCTACGAGCAGTACTTC
NA,TRBJ2-2,TRBD2,TRBV11-3,CASSLASGRRKDTGELFF,TGTGCCAGCAGCTTGGCTAGCGGGAGAAGGAAGGACACCGGGGAGCTGTTTTTT
NA,TRBJ1-2,NA,TRBV30,CAWSAHGVDGYTF,TGTGCCTGGAGTGCCCACGGGGTAGATGGCTACACCTTC
NA,TRBJ1-1,NA,TRBV19,CASSIKGMNTEAFF,TGTGCCAGTAGTATAAAGGGGATGAACACTGAAGCTTTCTTT
NA,TRBJ2-7,TRBD1,TRBV19,CASSIAGTGAYEQYF,TGTGCCAGTAGTATAGCGGGGACAGGGGCCTACGAGCAGTACTTC
NA,TRBJ2-1,TRBD2,TRBV13,CASTLAGGQDEQFF,TGTGCCAGCACTTTAGCGGGGGGGCAGGATGAGCAGTTCTTC
NA,TRBJ2-3,NA,TRBV6-1,CASSDRGPTDTQYF,TGTGCCAGCAGTGACAGGGGCCCCACAGATACGCAGTATTTT
NA,TRBJ1-4,NA,TRBV30,CAWSPPNEKLFF,TGTGCCTGGAGTCCGCCCAATGAAAAACTGTTTTTT
NA,TRBJ2-2,NA,TRBV4-2,CASSPPGGPNTGELFF,TGTGCCAGCAGCCCCCCCGGGGGCCCGAACACCGGGGAGCTGTTTTTT
NA,TRBJ2-1,TRBD1,TRBV19,CASSGTAFSYNEQFF,TGTGCCAGTAGTGGGACAGCCTTCTCCTACAATGAGCAGTTCTTC
NA,TRBJ2-5,TRBD1,TRBV19,CASSTGTGTVSIETQYF,TGTGCCAGTAGTACTGGGACAGGGACTGTAAGTATAGAGACCCAGTACTTC
NA,TRBJ1-2,NA,TRBV18,CASSPNVFYGYTF,TGTGCCAGCTCACCAAACGTGTTCTATGGCTACACCTTC
few,TRBJ1-2,NA,TRBV29-1,CSVALAAPYGYTF,TGCAGCGTTGCCCTAGCGGCCCCCTATGGCTACACCTTC
NA,TRBJ2-2,NA,TRBV7-9,CASSLSLNTGELFF,TGTGCCAGCAGCTTAAGTCTAAACACCGGGGAGCTGTTTTTT
few,TRBJ2-3,NA,TRBV29-1,CSVAPRGESTDTQYF,TGCAGCGTTGCCCCTAGGGGCGAAAGCACAGATACGCAGTATTTT
NA,TRBJ1-2,TRBD1,TRBV6-5,CASSYGQGAYYGYTF,TGTGCCAGCAGCTATGGACAGGGGGCGTACTATGGCTACACCTTC
NA,TRBJ2-7,NA,TRBV7-9,CASSLGAVSSYEQYF,TGTGCCAGCAGCTTAGGGGCGGTGAGCTCCTACGAGCAGTACTTC
NA,TRBJ1-3,NA,TRBV30,CAWTGQAGTIYF,TGTGCCTGGACGGGACAAGCCGGGACCATATATTTT
NA,TRBJ2-1,NA,TRBV11-3,CASSYRDSSYNEQFF,TGTGCCAGCAGCTACCGGGACTCCTCCTACAATGAGCAGTTCTTC
NA,TRBJ1-3,NA,TRBV9,CASSVAGLQVFSGNTIYF,TGTGCCAGCAGCGTAGCTGGGTTACAGGTCTTCTCTGGAAACACCATATATTTT
NA,TRBJ1-2,TRBD1,TRBV27,CASSTHRQGRDGYTF,TGTGCCAGCAGCACCCACCGACAGGGGCGGGATGGCTACACCTTC
NA,TRBJ2-7,NA,TRBV6-5,CASSIGTYSYEQYF,TGTGCCAGCAGTATCGGGACGTACTCCTACGAGCAGTACTTC
NA,TRBJ2-5,NA,TRBV30,CAWNPGPRETQYF,TGTGCCTGGAACCCGGGCCCCCGGGAGACCCAGTACTTC
NA,TRBJ1-1,NA,TRBV5-1,CASRGQYTEAFF,TGCGCCAGCAGGGGGCAGTACACTGAAGCTTTCTTT
NA,TRBJ1-6,NA,TRBV5-1,CASRVGAFESPLHF,TGCGCCAGCAGAGTGGGGGCATTTGAATCACCCCTCCACTTT